Presented here are 4 T cell receptor beta chains from one specimen sequenced in a study of blood T cell repertoires in COVID-19. Libraries were prepared by immunoSEQ multiplex PCR; TCRdb keeps only in-frame clonotypes and omits some of them. Of about 83,000 clones listed, 85% to 90% are singletons. The sequenced material came from peripheral blood. The receptors here all came from a man aged 80 or over with active or convalescent COVID-19.

CDR3 DNA: TGTGCCAGCACTCGGACGGTTCGTGGGGCCTATGGCTACACCTTC. It codes for CASTRTVRGAYGYTF. The V gene is TRBV6-5, the J gene TRBJ1-2, with TRBD1 as a possible D gene (5 bases). Germline CDR1 reads MNHEY; CDR2 reads SVGAGI. This CDR3 has 15 amino acids. V was cut by 7 bases and J by 4 bases, with 19 bases left in between.

The rearrangement uses TRBV5-1 and TRBJ1-4; no reliable D call. The V gene lost 0 bases and the J gene lost 6 bases, with 6 bases spanning the gap. Germline V gives CDR1 SGHRS, CDR2 YFSETQ. This CDR3 comprises 13 residues. DNA for the CDR3: TGCGCCAGCAGCTTGGCCGGGGATGAAAAACTGTTTTTT. It translates to CASSLAGDEKLFF. Based on the CDR3 plus reference TRBV5-1 and TRBJ1-4, the full variable domain is KAGVTQTPRYLIKTRGQQVTLSCSPISGHRSVSWYQQTPGQGLQFLFEYFSETQRNKGNFPGRFSGRQFSNSRSEMNVSTLELGDSALYLCASSLAGDEKLFFGSGTQLSVL.

The rearrangement links TRBV5-1 to TRBJ1-5, with D possibly TRBD1 on 6 matching bases. This CDR3 is built from 15 residues. In germline, CDR1 is SGHRS, CDR2 YFSETQ. Trimming took off 0 bases at V and 7 bases at J, with 14 bases between the two ends. The CDR3 protein is CASSLEDSHAQPQHF. CDR3 DNA: TGCGCCAGCAGCTTGGAGGACAGTCATGCACAGCCCCAGCATTTT. Together with reference TRBV5-1 and TRBJ1-5, the CDR3 gives the full variable domain: KAGVTQTPRYLIKTRGQQVTLSCSPISGHRSVSWYQQTPGQGLQFLFEYFSETQRNKGNFPGRFSGRQFSNSRSEMNVSTLELGDSALYLCASSLEDSHAQPQHFGDGTRLSIL.

This chain's CDR3 is CASGRTGGLGYTF. DNA for the CDR3: TGTGCTAGTGGACGGACAGGGGGCCTTGGCTACACCTTC. The chain carries TRBV12-5 and TRBJ1-2, with 11 bases matching TRBD1. CDR3 length: 13 amino acids. CDR1 and CDR2 from the germline V gene are LGHNT and FRNRAP. Trimming removed 6 bases from V and 7 bases from J; junction bases left unmatched: 4.